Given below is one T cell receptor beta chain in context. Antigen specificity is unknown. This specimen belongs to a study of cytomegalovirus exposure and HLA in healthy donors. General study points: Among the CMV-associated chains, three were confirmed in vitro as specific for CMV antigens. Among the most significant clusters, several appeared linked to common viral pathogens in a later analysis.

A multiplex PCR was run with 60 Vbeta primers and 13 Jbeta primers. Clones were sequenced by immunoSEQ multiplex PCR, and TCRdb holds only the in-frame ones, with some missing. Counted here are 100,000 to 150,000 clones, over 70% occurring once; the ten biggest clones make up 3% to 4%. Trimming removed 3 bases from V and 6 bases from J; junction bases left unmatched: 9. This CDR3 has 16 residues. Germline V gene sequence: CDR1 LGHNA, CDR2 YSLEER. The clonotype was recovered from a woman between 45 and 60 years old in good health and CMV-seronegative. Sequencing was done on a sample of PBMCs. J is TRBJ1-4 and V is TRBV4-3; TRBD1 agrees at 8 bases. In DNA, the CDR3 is TGCGCCAGCAGCCAGCTTAGTCGGACAGGGTATGAAAAACTGTTTTTT. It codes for CASSQLSRTGYEKLFF.